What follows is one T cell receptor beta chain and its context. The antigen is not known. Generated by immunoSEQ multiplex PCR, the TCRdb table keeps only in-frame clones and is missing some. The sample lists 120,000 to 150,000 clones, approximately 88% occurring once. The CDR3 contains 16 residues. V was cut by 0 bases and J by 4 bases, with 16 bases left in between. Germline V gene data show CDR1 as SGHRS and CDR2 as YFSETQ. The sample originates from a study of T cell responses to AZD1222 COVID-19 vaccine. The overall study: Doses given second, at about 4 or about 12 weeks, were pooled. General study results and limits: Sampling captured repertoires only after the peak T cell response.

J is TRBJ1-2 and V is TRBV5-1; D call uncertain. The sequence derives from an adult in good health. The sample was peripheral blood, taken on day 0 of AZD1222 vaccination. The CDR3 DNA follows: TGCGCCAGCAGCTTGGAGCCCGCCCGCCGTCGCTATGGCTACACCTTC. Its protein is CASSLEPARRRYGYTF. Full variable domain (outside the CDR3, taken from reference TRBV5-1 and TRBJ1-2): KAGVTQTPRYLIKTRGQQVTLSCSPISGHRSVSWYQQTPGQGLQFLFEYFSETQRNKGNFPGRFSGRQFSNSRSEMNVSTLELGDSALYLCASSLEPARRRYGYTFGSGTRLTVV.